The 5 T cell receptor beta chains below come from one sample, sequenced in a study of cytomegalovirus exposure and HLA in healthy donors. The primer mix had 60 Vbeta and 13 Jbeta primers. Assay used: immunoSEQ multiplex PCR; TCRdb lists only in-frame clones, some missing. The sample records about 300,000 clones, 70% to 90% being singletons. Sequenced sample: PBMCs. The source is a man aged 40-50 years in good health and CMV-seropositive.

The chain employs TRBV19 and TRBJ1-1; D may be TRBD1 (5 bases). This CDR3 is built from 15 residues. Germline V gene data show CDR1 as LNHDA and CDR2 as SQIVND (reference sequence). Trimming left V 5 bases short and J 0 bases short, with 13 bases between. The CDR3 bases are TGTGCCAGTAGTTATGGGGCTCGTGTGAACACTGAAGCTTTCTTT. Its protein product is CASSYGARVNTEAFF.

V usage is TRBV21-1 and J usage is TRBJ2-2; the table assigns TRBD2, which was not confirmed against the DNA. TRBV21-1 is described as a pseudogene. CDR3 length: 15 residues. The CDR3 is CASSPGLAGVGELFF. CDR3 nucleotide sequence: TGTGCCAGCAGTCCGGGACTAGCGGGAGTCGGGGAGCTGTTTTTT.

This clone is a singleton in its sample. The rearrangement joins TRBV4-3 to TRBJ1-4; D gene unclear. Germline CDR1 and CDR2: LGHNA and YSLEER. This CDR3 comprises 18 residues. Deletions cut 0 bases from V and 3 bases from J, with 17 bases between. CDR3 bases: TGCGCCAGCAGCCAAGATTTAGGACTGTTGGGCCCTAATGAAAAACTGTTTTTT. Amino acids: CASSQDLGLLGPNEKLFF.

This chain uses TRBV5-1 with TRBJ2-5, with 9 bases matching TRBD1. Germline V lookup: CDR1 SGHRS, CDR2 YFSETQ. The CDR3 has 15 residues. V lost 3 bases, J lost 4 bases, and 7 bases stayed unmatched. In DNA form, the CDR3 reads TGCGCCAGCAGCTCGGGGACAGGGATTGGAGAGACCCAGTACTTC. As protein: CASSSGTGIGETQYF.

The chain couples TRBV29-1 to TRBJ1-2, with TRBD1 identical over 9 bases. Germline V gene data show CDR1 as SQVTM and CDR2 as ANQGSEA. The CDR3 covers 13 residues. Trimming took 4 bases from V and 8 from J; bases not matched to a gene: 8. The CDR3 DNA reads as TGCAGCGTTGGAAACAGGGGGCTAAAGGGCTACACCTTC. Encoded protein: CSVGNRGLKGYTF.